The source of this T cell receptor (beta chain) is a study of human T cells and chemical hapten exposure. The time point is: patch test 3, about 24 weeks after DPC sensitization. Treatment indicated: therapeutic diphenylcyclopropenone sensitization with weekly scalp DPC. This clonotype was seen a few times. Via MiXCR, TCRdb re-called the RACE reads, giving one row per CDR3 protein. The sample has about 120,000 distinct CDR3 sequences, 11% seen once. Looked up from germline, CDR1 is ENHRY and CDR2 is SYGVKD. The CDR3 consists of 13 residues. Deletions cut 3 bases from V and 3 bases from J, with 8 bases between.

V is TRBV10-3 and J is TRBJ1-2; weak D call: TRBD1 (6 bases). The sample consisted of whole blood, taken in connection with sensitization to the hapten diphenylcyclopropenone (DPC). The sequence came from a woman in her 50s with alopecia areata. Some clones in this sample may be carry-over from other donors' samples. The CDR3 sequence is CAISERQDYGYTF. The CDR3 nucleotides are TGTGCCATCAGTGAACGACAGGACTATGGCTACACCTTC.